This T cell receptor (beta chain) came from a study of T cells after yellow fever vaccination. Study observations and caveats: Peaking faster, on day 5 versus 15, the secondary response was nonetheless weaker.

5'RACE template switching generated TCR cDNA, adding a universal primer site and UMIs. TCRdb used MiXCR to reprocess the 5' RACE reads, holding one entry per CDR3 protein. The table records around 330,000 distinct CDR3 sequences, roughly 4% of them present only once. This clonotype was seen at least ten times. The antigen is undetermined. This sequence originates from a man aged 18-30 years who received the YFV17D yellow fever vaccine. This sample comprised PBMCs, obtained on the day of the yellow fever booster vaccination.

The CDR3 is CKTSGGVLGQFF. CDR3 bases: TGCAAGACTAGCGGGGGGGTCCTTGGGCAGTTCTTC. This chain connects TRBV20-1 to TRBJ2-1, with 14 bases lining up with TRBD2. CDR3 length: 12 amino acids. Germline V gene data show CDR1 as DFQATT and CDR2 as SNEGSKA (reference sequence).